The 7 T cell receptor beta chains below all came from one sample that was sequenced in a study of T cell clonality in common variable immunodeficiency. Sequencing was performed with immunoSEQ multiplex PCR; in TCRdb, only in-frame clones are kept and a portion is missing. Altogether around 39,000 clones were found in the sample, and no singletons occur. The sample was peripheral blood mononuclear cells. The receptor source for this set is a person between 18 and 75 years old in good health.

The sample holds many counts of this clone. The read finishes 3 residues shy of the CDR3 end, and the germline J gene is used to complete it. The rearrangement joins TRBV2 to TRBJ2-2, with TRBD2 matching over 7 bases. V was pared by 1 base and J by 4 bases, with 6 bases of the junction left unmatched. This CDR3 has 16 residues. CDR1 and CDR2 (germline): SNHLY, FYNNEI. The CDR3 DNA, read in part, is TGTGCCAGCAGTGAAGGTGCGGGAGTTCTCACCGGGGAG. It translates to CASSEGAGVLTGE. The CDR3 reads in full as CASSEGAGVLTGELFF.

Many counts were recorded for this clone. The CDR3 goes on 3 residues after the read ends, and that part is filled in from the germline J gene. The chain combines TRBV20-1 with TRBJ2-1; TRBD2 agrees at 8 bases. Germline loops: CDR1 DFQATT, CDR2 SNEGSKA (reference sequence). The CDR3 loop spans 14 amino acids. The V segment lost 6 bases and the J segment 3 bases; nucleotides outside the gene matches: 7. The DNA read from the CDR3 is TGCAGTGCGAGCCCGGGACTAGACTACAATGAG. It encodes CSASPGLDYNE. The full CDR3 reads CSASPGLDYNEQFF.

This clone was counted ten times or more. The part of the CDR3 DNA that was read is TGCAGTGCTACCGGACATCCAACTAATGAAAAA. It yields the protein CSATGHPTNEK. In full, the CDR3 reads CSATGHPTNEKLFF. The V call is TRBV20-1, the J call TRBJ1-4; TRBD1 is a possible D gene (5 bases). The DNA ends 3 residues before the CDR3 does, and the rest of the CDR3 is filled in from the germline J gene. V was cut by 4 bases and J by 0 bases, with 9 bases left in between. CDR3 length: 14 residues. The germline CDR1 and CDR2 sequences are DFQATT and SNEGSKA (reference sequence).

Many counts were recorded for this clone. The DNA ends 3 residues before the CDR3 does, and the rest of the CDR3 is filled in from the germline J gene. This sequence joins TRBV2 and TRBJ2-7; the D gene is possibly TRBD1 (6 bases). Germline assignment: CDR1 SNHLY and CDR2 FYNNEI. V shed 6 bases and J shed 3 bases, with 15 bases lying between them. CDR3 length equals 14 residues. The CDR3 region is CASRNRDISYEQYF. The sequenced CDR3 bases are TGTGCCAGCAGAAACCGGGACATAAGCTACGAG. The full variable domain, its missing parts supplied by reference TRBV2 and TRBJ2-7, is EPEVTQTPSHQVTQMGQEVILRCVPISNHLYFYWYRQILGQKVEFLVSFYNNEISEKSEIFDDQFSVERPDGSNFTLKIRSTKLEDSAMYFCASRNRDISYEQYFGPGTRLTVT.

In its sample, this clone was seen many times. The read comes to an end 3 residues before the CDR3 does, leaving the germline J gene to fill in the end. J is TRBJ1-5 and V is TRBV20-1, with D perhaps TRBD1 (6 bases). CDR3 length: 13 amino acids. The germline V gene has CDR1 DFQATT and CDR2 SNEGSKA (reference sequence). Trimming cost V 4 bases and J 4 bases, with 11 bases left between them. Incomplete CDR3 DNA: TGCAGTGCTACAGGGGCCGCAAATCAGCCC. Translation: CSATGAANQP. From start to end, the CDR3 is CSATGAANQPQHF.

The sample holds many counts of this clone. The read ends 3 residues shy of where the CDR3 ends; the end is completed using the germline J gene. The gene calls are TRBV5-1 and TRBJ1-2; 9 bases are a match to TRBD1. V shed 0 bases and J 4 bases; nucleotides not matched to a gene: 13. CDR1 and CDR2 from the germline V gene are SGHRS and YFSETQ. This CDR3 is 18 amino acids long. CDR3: CASSLGPGTGSSFYGYTF. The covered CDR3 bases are TGCGCCAGCAGCTTGGGCCCCGGGACAGGGAGTTCATTCTATGGC.

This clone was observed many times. The CDR3 loop is CASTGLAGSEQFF. The part of the CDR3 DNA that was read is TGTGCCAGTACGGGACTAGCGGGAAGTGAG. The V gene is TRBV7-2, the J gene TRBJ2-1, with 13 positions matching TRBD2. The DNA ends 3 residues before the CDR3 does, and the rest of the CDR3 is filled in from the germline J gene. The germline V gene encodes CDR1 SGHTA and CDR2 FQGNSA. This CDR3 has 13 amino acids. V lost 9 bases, J lost 9 bases, and 5 bases stayed unmatched.